Included here is one T cell receptor (beta chain) sequence, with context. In the original processing: For nucleated cells, counts were estimated from reference gene primer amplification. Assay: immunoSEQ multiplex PCR; the TCRdb copy retains only in-frame clones and omits some. Clonal size and the V and J genes are those of that table, whereas D and trimming came from the DNA. The sample yields hundreds of thousands of clones, 83% seen once. These data belong to a study of blood T cell repertoires in COVID-19. As for the study in general: Sources were T cells, B-cell-depleted T cells, or PBMCs; the material itself was cDNA or gDNA.

The sample comprised peripheral blood. The clonotype comes from a woman in her thirties or forties with active or convalescent COVID-19.

CDR3 sequence reads: CASSIEHTMNTEAFF. CDR3 nucleotide sequence: TGTGCCAGTAGTATAGAGCACACCATGAACACTGAAGCTTTCTTT. The rearrangement joins TRBV19 to TRBJ1-1; unclear D gene. The CDR3 has 15 amino acids. Germline assignment: CDR1 LNHDA and CDR2 SQIVND (reference sequence). Trimming took 0 bases from V and 0 from J, leaving 8 bases between them.